The 30 T cell receptor beta chains below all came from one sample that was sequenced in a study of cytomegalovirus exposure and HLA in healthy donors. Both 60 Vbeta primers and 13 Jbeta primers went into the PCR. Using immunoSEQ multiplex PCR, the repertoire was profiled, and TCRdb retains in-frame clones only, with some absent. Seen here are some 170,000 clones, roughly 77% observed once, and the top ten hold 4% to 5%. Input material: PBMCs. The receptors here all came from a man between 18 and 29 years old in good health and CMV-seropositive.

This chain joins TRBV4-1 and TRBJ2-1, with 11 bases identical to TRBD2. V trimming: 4 bases; J trimming: 4 bases; junction bases outside the gene matches: 18. In germline, CDR1 is MGHRA, CDR2 YSYEKL. The length of the CDR3 is 20 residues. The CDR3 DNA reads as TGCGCCAGCAGCCTCCCCGGAGGACTAGCGGGTCGACCGTTGTACAATGAGCAGTTCTTC. This encodes CASSLPGGLAGRPLYNEQFF.

The chain links TRBV30 to TRBJ1-1, with D unresolved. The V gene lost 8 bases and the J gene lost 6 bases, with 13 bases spanning the gap. CDR1 and CDR2 from the germline V gene are GTSNPN and SVGIG (reference sequence). The CDR3 is made up of 11 amino acids. In DNA form, the CDR3 reads TGTGCCGGAGAGGGAAACGCTGAAGCTTTCTTT. Protein: CAGEGNAEAFF.

V is TRBV9 and J is TRBJ2-6; D perhaps matches TRBD1 (6 bases). This CDR3 has 16 residues. The germline CDR1 and CDR2 sequences are SGDLS and YYNGEE. V dropped 8 bases and J dropped 1 base, with 16 bases sitting between them. CDR3 DNA: TGTGCCAGTCAACAGGGTTTAGGTTCTGGGGCCAACGTCCTGACTTTC. Protein sequence: CASQQGLGSGANVLTF.

This clone was detected a few times. The rearrangement joins TRBV14 to TRBJ2-6, with 7 bases lining up with TRBD1. CDR1 is SGHDN, CDR2 FVKESK, per germline. The CDR3 runs to 17 residues. V was pared by 4 bases and J by 7 bases, with 13 bases of the junction left unmatched. The CDR3 here is CASSRDSRPLGANVLTF. CDR3 nucleotide sequence: TGTGCCAGCAGCCGGGACAGCCGCCCTCTGGGAGCCAACGTCCTGACTTTC.

This clone has just a few counts. The chain joins TRBV4-2 to TRBJ1-2, with 10 bases fitting TRBD1. CDR1 LGHNA and CDR2 YNFKEQ come from the germline V gene. This CDR3 has 14 amino acids. With V trimmed by 4 bases and J by 8 bases, 7 bases remained unmatched. The CDR3 DNA follows: TGTGCCAGCAGCCCTTCCGGGACAGGGGACGGCTACACCTTC. Its protein is CASSPSGTGDGYTF.

The chain has TRBV2 and TRBJ1-5, with TRBD1 matching over 11 bases. CDR3 length equals 15 residues. CDR1 SNHLY and CDR2 FYNNEI come from the germline V gene. V gave up 4 bases and J gave up 2 bases; unmatched junction bases: 1. This CDR3 is CASSGTGGGNQPQHF. CDR3 in DNA: TGTGCCAGCAGTGGGACAGGGGGCGGCAATCAGCCCCAGCATTTT.

CDR3 amino acids: CASTAQGLPYEKLFF. DNA for the CDR3: TGTGCCAGCACCGCACAGGGATTACCTTATGAAAAACTGTTTTTT. This rearrangement joins TRBV9 to TRBJ1-4; D is possibly TRBD1 (6 bases). The CDR3 totals 15 residues. The germline V and J ends were trimmed by 6 bases and 6 bases, with 18 bases remaining between them. Germline V gives CDR1 SGDLS, CDR2 YYNGEE.

The rearrangement uses TRBV10-3 and TRBJ2-5; D remains unclear. The length of the CDR3 is 13 residues. Trimming pared 0 bases from V and 6 bases from J, leaving 8 bases between. Germline values: CDR1 ENHRY, CDR2 SYGVKD. CDR3 sequence (DNA): TGTGCCATCAGTGAGTCGCCGGTAAAGACCCAGTACTTC. It encodes CAISESPVKTQYF.

CDR3 sequence (DNA): TGCGCCAGCAGCCAAGAACAGACATCCTACGAGCAGTACGTC. It encodes CASSQEQTSYEQYV. The chain recombines TRBV4-1 with TRBJ2-7; D is unclear. Germline-derived CDR1 and CDR2 are MGHRA and YSYEKL. The V gene lost 0 bases and the J gene lost 1 base, with 7 bases spanning the gap. The CDR3 is 14 residues long.

This clone was found a few times. The chain carries TRBV18 and TRBJ1-1; possibly TRBD1 for D (6 bases). Trimming stripped 1 base from V and 8 bases from J, with 8 bases between. The CDR3 sequence is 12 residues long. Germline-derived CDR1 and CDR2 are KGHSH and LQKENI. The DNA of the CDR3 is TGTGCCAGCTCACCACAGGGGGGGGAAGCTTTCTTT. Protein sequence: CASSPQGGEAFF.

Comments on this clone: Additional DNA sequences in this sample encode the identical CDR3. The chain has TRBV5-1 and TRBJ1-1; the D gene is possibly TRBD1 (5 bases). The CDR3 runs 13 residues. V was trimmed by 2 bases and J by 5 bases, leaving 10 bases between them. Germline CDR1 SGHRS, CDR2 YFSETQ. CDR3 coding DNA: TGCGCCAGCAGCTTAGGGGCCGGGACTGAAGCTTTCTTT. This gives the protein CASSLGAGTEAFF.

V is TRBV19 and J is TRBJ2-5, with 8 bases identical to TRBD1. Trimming cost V 6 bases and J 5 bases; bases outside gene matches: 14. The CDR3 totals 16 residues. Germline V lookup: CDR1 LNHDA, CDR2 SQIVND (reference sequence). This CDR3 reads CASSLGDRPRGETQYF. Written as DNA, the CDR3 is TGTGCCAGTAGCCTCGGGGACAGGCCCCGGGGGGAGACCCAGTACTTC.

CDR3 bases: TGTGCCAGCAGCTTGGAACAGGGGAAAGATACGCAGTATTTT. This sequence encodes CASSLEQGKDTQYF. This sequence joins TRBV5-4 and TRBJ2-3, with 7 bases aligning to TRBD1. V trimming: 0 bases; J trimming: 5 bases; junction bases outside the gene matches: 3. The CDR3 contains 14 residues. The V gene's germline CDR1 is SGHNT and CDR2 YYREEE (reference sequence).

V usage is TRBV7-9 and J usage is TRBJ1-1; D not certain. Trimming shortened V by 5 bases and J by 1 base, and 11 bases separated the two germline ends. The CDR3 extends over 14 amino acids. Germline V gene lookup returns CDR1 SEHNR and CDR2 FQNEAQ (reference sequence). The DNA of the CDR3 is TGTGCCAGCAGCGAAGAGAGGTCGAACACTGAAGCTTTCTTT. Protein sequence: CASSEERSNTEAFF.

The rearrangement links TRBV29-1 to TRBJ1-1, with a weak D call TRBD1 (6 bases). This CDR3 spans 13 amino acids. V dropped 2 bases and J dropped 0 bases, with 7 bases sitting between them. Germline V gene lookup returns CDR1 SQVTM and CDR2 ANQGSEA. The CDR3 DNA follows: TGCAGCGTTGAACAGGGGATGAACACTGAAGCTTTCTTT. It yields the protein CSVEQGMNTEAFF.

This clone has just a few counts. This sequence joins TRBV27 and TRBJ1-1, with unresolved D. This CDR3 contains 15 residues. Germline loops: CDR1 MNHEY, CDR2 SMNVEV (reference sequence). Trimming left V 1 base short and J 1 base short, with 10 bases between. The DNA of the CDR3 is TGTGCCAGCAGTTTATGGGCCCGGGGGAACACTGAAGCTTTCTTT. This gives the protein CASSLWARGNTEAFF.

This clone was seen a handful of times. The chain joins TRBV5-1 to TRBJ2-1, with D possibly matching TRBD2 (6 bases). Germline CDR1 and CDR2: SGHRS and YFSETQ. Trimming took off 4 bases at V and 8 bases at J, with 22 bases between the two ends. CDR3 length equals 16 residues. DNA for the CDR3: TGCGCCAGCAGCGCACAAGGGACTTCCACAGGCGATGAGCAGTTCTTC. Translation: CASSAQGTSTGDEQFF. The full variable domain, with the rest looked up from reference TRBV5-1 and TRBJ2-1, is KAGVTQTPRYLIKTRGQQVTLSCSPISGHRSVSWYQQTPGQGLQFLFEYFSETQRNKGNFPGRFSGRQFSNSRSEMNVSTLELGDSALYLCASSAQGTSTGDEQFFGPGTRLTVL.

The chain joins TRBV5-6 to TRBJ2-2; TRBD2 matches 9 bases. Germline CDR1 SGHDT, CDR2 YYEEEE. With V trimmed by 2 bases and J by 5 bases, 1 base remained unmatched. The CDR3 is made up of 14 amino acids. CDR3 coding DNA: TGTGCCAGCAGCTTCGCGGGGGGGACCGGGGAGCTGTTTTTT. The encoded protein is CASSFAGGTGELFF.

The chain combines TRBV30 with TRBJ2-1, with 9 nucleotides matching TRBD1. V gave up 2 bases and J gave up 7 bases; unmatched junction bases: 6. This CDR3 contains 14 residues. Germline CDR1 is GTSNPN and CDR2 is SVGIG (reference sequence). This chain's CDR3 is CAWSRQGERNEQFF. Written as DNA, the CDR3 is TGTGCCTGGAGTCGACAGGGGGAAAGGAATGAGCAGTTCTTC.

CDR3 loop: CASSTGNTEAFF. For the CDR3, the DNA is TGTGCCAGCAGTACGGGGAACACTGAAGCTTTCTTT. This sequence joins TRBV7-2 and TRBJ1-1; D remains ambiguous. The CDR3 runs 12 residues. Germline CDR1 SGHTA, CDR2 FQGNSA. V lost 6 bases and J 1 base, leaving 6 bases between the germline ends.

The sample holds a few counts of this clone. The chain combines TRBV29-1 with TRBJ1-2, with D perhaps TRBD1 (5 bases). V shed 1 base and J shed 8 bases, with 8 bases lying between them. Germline CDR1 and CDR2: SQVTM and ANQGSEA. This CDR3 contains 11 residues. In nucleotides, the CDR3 is TGCAGCGTTGAAGGGGGCGCGGGCTACACCTTC. Protein: CSVEGGAGYTF.

The chain couples TRBV29-1 to TRBJ1-2; weak D call: TRBD1 (6 bases). Germline lookup yields CDR1 SQVTM and CDR2 ANQGSEA. This CDR3 region has 12 residues. The V and J ends lost 0 bases and 10 bases respectively, with 12 bases between them. CDR3 protein: CSVEDRGGHYTF. DNA of the CDR3: TGCAGCGTTGAAGATCGTGGGGGACACTACACCTTC.

This clone has more than one count but fewer than ten. The chain couples TRBV6-6 to TRBJ2-3, with D possibly being TRBD1 (6 bases). Germline lookup yields CDR1 MNHNY and CDR2 SVGAGI (reference sequence). The CDR3 sequence is 15 residues long. The V end was cut by 2 bases, the J end by 1 base, with 10 bases between. This CDR3 is CASSYRAGGTDTQYF. As DNA, the CDR3 is TGTGCCAGCAGTTACAGGGCAGGGGGCACAGATACGCAGTATTTT.

V is TRBV4-1 and J is TRBJ1-1; TRBD1 aligns across 8 bases. This CDR3 comprises 16 residues. Germline CDR1 reads MGHRA; CDR2 reads YSYEKL. Trimming at V came to 0 bases and at J to 3 bases, leaving 6 bases not matched to a gene. This CDR3 is CASSQDTGGKYTEAFF. DNA of the CDR3: TGCGCCAGCAGCCAAGATACAGGGGGGAAGTACACTGAAGCTTTCTTT.

V usage is TRBV30 and J usage is TRBJ2-3; 7 bases map to TRBD1. The CDR3 is 14 amino acids. The trim removed 3 bases at V and 7 bases at J, leaving 10 bases unmatched. Germline V gives CDR1 GTSNPN, CDR2 SVGIG (reference sequence). CDR3 nucleotides: TGTGCCTGGAGATTGGACAGGTCCAGGCATACGCAGTATTTT. The encoded protein is CAWRLDRSRHTQYF.

The chain has TRBV15 and TRBJ1-1; 8 nucleotides agree with TRBD1. The V gene's germline CDR1 is LNHNV and CDR2 YYDKDF (reference sequence). The J segment lost 0 bases and the V segment lost 2 bases, leaving 5 bases of the junction unmatched. The CDR3 totals 16 residues. In DNA form, the CDR3 reads TGTGCCACCAGCAGAAAACAGGGACAGGTGAACACTGAAGCTTTCTTT. Residues: CATSRKQGQVNTEAFF.

The chain employs TRBV6-5 and TRBJ1-1; D is perhaps TRBD1 (6 bases). The CDR3 consists of 15 residues. Germline V gene data show CDR1 as MNHEY and CDR2 as SVGAGI. The V end was cut by 6 bases, the J end by 0 bases, with 14 bases between. This CDR3 reads CASSPTGIVNTEAFF. The CDR3 DNA is TGTGCCAGCAGCCCGACAGGAATAGTGAACACTGAAGCTTTCTTT.

The rearrangement links TRBV5-1 to TRBJ2-1, with 10 positions matching TRBD2. Germline V gives CDR1 SGHRS, CDR2 YFSETQ. V was clipped by 7 bases and J by 10 bases; unmatched bases: 11. The CDR3 is 14 amino acids. The CDR3 DNA is TGCGCCAGCGCGGGGCTAGCGGGAGAACGAGAGCAGTTCTTC. It encodes CASAGLAGEREQFF. The whole variable domain, remainder taken from reference TRBV5-1 and TRBJ2-1, is KAGVTQTPRYLIKTRGQQVTLSCSPISGHRSVSWYQQTPGQGLQFLFEYFSETQRNKGNFPGRFSGRQFSNSRSEMNVSTLELGDSALYLCASAGLAGEREQFFGPGTRLTVL.

This chain links TRBV6-5 with TRBJ2-1; 10 bases are shared with TRBD1. CDR3 length: 13 amino acids. Germline V CDR1 and CDR2: MNHEY, SVGAGI. V was clipped by 11 bases and J by 8 bases; unmatched bases: 9. CDR3 DNA: TGTGCCTTCCTGGGACAGGGGAGGTATGAGCAGTTCTTC. Translating gives CAFLGQGRYEQFF.

This chain uses TRBV2 with TRBJ2-5; D is perhaps TRBD1 (5 bases). Germline CDR1 SNHLY, CDR2 FYNNEI. V lost 6 bases and J lost 2, with 7 bases in between. The CDR3 runs 12 residues. CDR3 loop: CASRDMQETQYF. Written as DNA, the CDR3 is TGTGCCAGCAGGGACATGCAAGAGACCCAGTACTTC. The whole variable domain, filled in from reference TRBV2 and TRBJ2-5, reads EPEVTQTPSHQVTQMGQEVILRCVPISNHLYFYWYRQILGQKVEFLVSFYNNEISEKSEIFDDQFSVERPDGSNFTLKIRSTKLEDSAMYFCASRDMQETQYFGPGTRLLVL.